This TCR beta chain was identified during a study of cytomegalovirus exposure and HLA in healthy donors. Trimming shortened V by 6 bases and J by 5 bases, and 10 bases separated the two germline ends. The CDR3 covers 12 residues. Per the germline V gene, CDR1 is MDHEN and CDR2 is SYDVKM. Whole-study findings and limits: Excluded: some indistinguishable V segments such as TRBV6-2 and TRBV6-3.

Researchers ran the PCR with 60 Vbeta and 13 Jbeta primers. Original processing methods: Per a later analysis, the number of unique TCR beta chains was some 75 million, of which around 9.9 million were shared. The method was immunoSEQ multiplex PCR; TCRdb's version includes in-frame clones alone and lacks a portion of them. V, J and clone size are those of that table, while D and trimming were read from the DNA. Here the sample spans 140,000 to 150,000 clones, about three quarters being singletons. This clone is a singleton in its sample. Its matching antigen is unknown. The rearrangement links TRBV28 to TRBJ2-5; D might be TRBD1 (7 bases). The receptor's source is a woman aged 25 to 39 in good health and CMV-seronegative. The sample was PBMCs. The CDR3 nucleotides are TGTGCCAGCAGACAGGGGAGGGAGACCCAGTACTTC. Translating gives CASRQGRETQYF.